This T cell receptor (beta chain) originates from a study of T cells in Graves' hyperthyroidism and ophthalmopathy (dated 2019 in TCRdb). Regarding the research as a whole: Peripheral blood samples were taken at initial diagnosis, before any treatment was given. After sampling, hyperthyroidism patients received methimazole starting at 30 mg daily, and ophthalmopathy patients received high-dose intravenous methylprednisolone. Prospective prediction of ophthalmopathy was tested in an independent validation cohort consisting of 18 hyperthyroidism patients and some 16 patients who later progressed to ophthalmopathy. For training and testing, the 80 to 100 patients in the discovery cohort were randomly divided in a 7:3 ratio. A discovery cohort of around 100 patients, approximately 45 with Graves' ophthalmopathy and approximately 55 with stable Graves' hyperthyroidism, was used to find distinguishing TCR V-J signatures. The paper reports TCR Vbeta CDR3 sequencing of 135 peripheral blood samples: under 45 ophthalmopathy, roughly 80 hyperthyroidism and 17 progressor patients. In addition, the study compared T-cell repertoires in thyroid tissue and in blood from a handful of Graves' hyperthyroidism patients. Study-level results and caveats: In validation, the model predicted progression to ophthalmopathy with over 60% sensitivity and around 72% specificity, a median of around 6.6 months before onset. No statistical method was used to fix the sample size in advance, and group allocation was not hidden from the investigators. A 13 V-J signature model separated ophthalmopathy from stable hyperthyroidism, with roughly 88% sensitivity and approximately 81% specificity in cross-validation and 80%/75% in testing. Most expanded thyroid clonotypes (frequency above 0.001) were also found in blood, which suggests that blood repertoires may mirror thyroid immune responses.

This clonotype was counted many times. No cognate antigen has been identified for it. Base-call qualities are not available, and no considerably larger clone is one nucleotide away. A patient counted as having stable Graves' hyperthyroidism if no progression to ophthalmopathy occurred over 18 months of follow-up. The hyperthyroidism patients were between 18 and 65 years old and newly diagnosed, with a disease duration of less than 2 months. Exclusion was applied to patients with uncontrolled infections, other autoimmune diseases, pregnancy or lactation. Clinical symptoms, serum thyroxine and TRAb, thyroid ultrasound, and orbital computed tomography formed the basis for the diagnoses. PBMCs were isolated from roughly 10 ml of fresh peripheral blood by Ficoll-Paque density gradient centrifugation. Total RNA was extracted using Trizol reagent, and RNA quality was assessed on an Agilent 2100 Bioanalyzer.

TCR beta CDR3 regions were amplified from RNA transcripts. For the first round of RT-PCR on the TCR CDR3, the HTBI primer set was used together with the Qiagen OneStep RT-PCR kit. A second multiplex PCR round built the libraries, followed by size selection and purification. Libraries were sequenced paired-end with 100 bp reads on an Illumina HiSeq2000. The original methods were these. SOAPnuke was used to process the raw data, throwing out any read that contained adapters or uncalled bases, had a mean Phred below 15, or lacked an exact constant-primer or identifier match. High-quality paired reads were merged with COPE v1.2.5, and unique nucleotide sequences were defined as clonotypes. MiTCR v1.1 was used to align clonotypes to the IMGT TRBV, TRBD and TRBJ reference segments. The analysis included only V-J combinations with a frequency above 0.0001, which together covered more than 98% of the repertoires. The TCS score was defined as the ratio of F50 (clonal expansion) to E x V (chaos), calculated using BLOSUM62-based TCRdist between CDR3 peptides within each V-J. Welch's t-statistics and random forest reduced several hundred V-J features to 13, which were used in a naive Bayes classifier (R e1071). The similarity between thyroid and blood repertoires was quantified using the Morisita-Horn index. TCRdb applied fastp at Q25 and MiXCR to the public reads, then kept only in-frame beta chains. For every CDR3 protein sequence, its rows merge into one entry that carries the most common genes and DNA. V and J calls and clone size were set by TCRdb, not the authors. Across this sample there are just under 750,000 distinct CDR3 sequences, with 35% seen only once. The leading ten clones occupy more than 25% of the sample.

Relative to germline, V is 6 bases shorter and J is 4 bases shorter, with 9 bases between their ends. Counted from cysteine to phenylalanine, this CDR3 has 12 amino acids. Here the CDR3 DNA is all that survives: 36 bases in frame from base 1. The material sequenced was blood. The V and J segments used are TRBV12-3 or TRBV12-4 and TRBJ1-2, with the D segment identity uncertain. The receptor comes from a woman in her 40s with Graves' hyperthyroidism. The sequenced DNA: TGTGCCAGCAGCCCCATGGGCTATGGCTACACCTTC. Its coded protein is CASSPMGYGYTF.